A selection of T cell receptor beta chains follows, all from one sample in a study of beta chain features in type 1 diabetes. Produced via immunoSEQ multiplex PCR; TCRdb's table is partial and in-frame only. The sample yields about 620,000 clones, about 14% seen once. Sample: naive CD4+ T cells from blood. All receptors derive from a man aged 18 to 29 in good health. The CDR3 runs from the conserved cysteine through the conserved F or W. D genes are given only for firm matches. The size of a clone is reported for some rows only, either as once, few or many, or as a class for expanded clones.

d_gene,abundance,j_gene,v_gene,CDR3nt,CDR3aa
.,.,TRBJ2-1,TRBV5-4,TGTGCCAGCAGCCCGGGACACTTAGAGCAGTTCTTC,CASSPGHLEQFF
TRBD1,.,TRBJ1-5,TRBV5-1,TGCGCCAGCAGCTTGACCCCAGGGGGCAAGGATCAGCCCCAGCATTTT,CASSLTPGGKDQPQHF
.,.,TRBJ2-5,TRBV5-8,TGTGCCAGCAGCGTCGGTGGGCAGGCCAAAGTGGAGACCCAGTACTTC,CASSVGGQAKVETQYF
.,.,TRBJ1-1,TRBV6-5,TGTGCCAGCAGTTACAATCGCGGCGGGCGGCGGACTGAAGCTTTCTTT,CASSYNRGGRRTEAFF
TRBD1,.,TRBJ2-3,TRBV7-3,TGTGCCAGCAGCTTCACCGGGACAGGCACAGATACGCAGTATTTT,CASSFTGTGTDTQYF
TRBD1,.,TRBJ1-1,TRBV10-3,TGTGCCACCGCCCAGGGGGGGACGAACACTGAAGCTTTCTTT,CATAQGGTNTEAFF
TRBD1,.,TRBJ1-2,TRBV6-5,TGTGCCAGCAGCCCCACAGGGGGGTCCGGCTACACCTTC,CASSPTGGSGYTF
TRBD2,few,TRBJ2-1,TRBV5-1,TGCGCCAGCAGCTTTTCAGCGGGAGGCAATGAGCAGTTCTTC,CASSFSAGGNEQFF
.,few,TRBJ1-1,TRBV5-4,TGTGCCAGCAGCCTACAGGGTGTAAACACTGAAGCTTTCTTT,CASSLQGVNTEAFF
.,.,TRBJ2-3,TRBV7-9,TGTGCCAGCAGCTTACCACGCGGGACAGATACGCAGTATTTT,CASSLPRGTDTQYF
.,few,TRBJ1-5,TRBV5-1,TGCGCCAGATCCGGGGCATGGGGCGTCGAGAGCAATCAGCCCCAGCATTTT,CARSGAWGVESNQPQHF
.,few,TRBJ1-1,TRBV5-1,TGCGCCAGCAGCTTGAGCCAGGGGCTTGAAGCTTTCTTT,CASSLSQGLEAFF
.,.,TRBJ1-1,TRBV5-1,TGCGCCAGCAGCTTGGGCAGGGAGAGGGCGGAAGCTTTCTTT,CASSLGRERAEAFF
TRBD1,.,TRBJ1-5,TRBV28,TGTGCCAGCAGTTTGGACAGAAGGGGACAGGCTGTTAGCAATCAGCCCCAGCATTTT,CASSLDRRGQAVSNQPQHF
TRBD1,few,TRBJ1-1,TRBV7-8,TGTGCCAGCAGCAAAACCGGGACAGGGTATACTGAAGCTTTCTTT,CASSKTGTGYTEAFF
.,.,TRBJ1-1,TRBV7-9,TGTGCCAGCAGCCCGGACAGCCTTAAGGAAGCTTTCTTT,CASSPDSLKEAFF
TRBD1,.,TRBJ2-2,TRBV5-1,TGCGCCAGCAGCCCAGGACAGGGGAACACCGGGGAGCTGTTTTTT,CASSPGQGNTGELFF
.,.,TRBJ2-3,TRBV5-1,TGCGCCAGCAGCTTACGGACCACAGATACGCAGTATTTT,CASSLRTTDTQYF
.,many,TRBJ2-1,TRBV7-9,TGTGCCAGCAGCGTGAGGAATGAGCAGTTCTTC,CASSVRNEQFF
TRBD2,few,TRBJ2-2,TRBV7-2,TGTGCCAGCAGCTCCCGGGGAGGGAGCACCGGGGAGCTGTTTTTT,CASSSRGGSTGELFF
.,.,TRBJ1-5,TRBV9,TGTGCCAGCAGCGTAGGAGGGGTGGGTCAGCCCCAGCATTTT,CASSVGGVGQPQHF
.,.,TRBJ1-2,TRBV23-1,TGCGCCAGCAGTCAATCCTCACAGTTGGGCTACACCTTC,CASSQSSQLGYTF
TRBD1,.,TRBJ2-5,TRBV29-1,TGCAGCGCTGGCACAGGGGGCCAAGAGACCCAGTACTTC,CSAGTGGQETQYF
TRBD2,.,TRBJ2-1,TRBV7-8,TGTGCCAGCAGCTTAGCCGGTAGCGGGAGCTCCTACAATGAGCAGTTCTTC,CASSLAGSGSSYNEQFF
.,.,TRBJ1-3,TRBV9,TGTGCCAGCAGCGTAGGGTGGGGCCTCTCTGGAAACACCATATATTTT,CASSVGWGLSGNTIYF
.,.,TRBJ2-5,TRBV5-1,TGCGCCAGCAGCTTGGTCGGGGGGCCGCAAGAGACCCAGTACTTC,CASSLVGGPQETQYF
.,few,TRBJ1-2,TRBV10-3,TGTGCCATCAGTGAGCAAGGGGAGGGCTACACCTTC,CAISEQGEGYTF
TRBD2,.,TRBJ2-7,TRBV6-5,TGTGCCAGCAGTTTCGGGACTAGCGGCCCCTACGAGCAGTACTTC,CASSFGTSGPYEQYF
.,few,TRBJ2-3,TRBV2,TGTGCCAGCAAACCCTTAGTAGCGGATACGCAGTATTTT,CASKPLVADTQYF
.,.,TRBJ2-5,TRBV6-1,TGTGCCAGCAGGGAAGAGACCCAGTACTTC,CASREETQYF
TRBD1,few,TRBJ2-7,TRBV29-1,TGCAGCGTTGACACCCGGGACAGGGGGCTCTACGAGCAGTACTTC,CSVDTRDRGLYEQYF
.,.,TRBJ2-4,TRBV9,TGTGCCAGCAGCCCCGACAGCCGAGGGGACATTCAGTACTTC,CASSPDSRGDIQYF
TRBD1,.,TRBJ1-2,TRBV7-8,TGTGCCAGCAGACGGGACAGGGGTGGCTACACCTTC,CASRRDRGGYTF